These T cell receptor beta chains were read from a single sample in a study of blood T cell repertoires in COVID-19. The protocol was immunoSEQ multiplex PCR, while the TCRdb copy is restricted to in-frame clones and leaves out a portion. The data show about 480,000 clones, with roughly 89% seen just once and around 0.9% held by the top ten. Input material: peripheral blood. These receptors were taken from a man between 18 and 35 years old with COVID-19, enrolled during active disease. Each CDR3 is given without its conserved first and last residue.

V	J	CDR3
TRBV5-5	TRBJ1-6	ASSLVTGNSPLH
TRBV11-3	TRBJ2-7	ASSLGQGDEQY
TRBV5-1	TRBJ1-3	ASSATGGAVRPGNTIY
TRBV4-1	TRBJ2-3	ASSLGTNTDTQY
TRBV11-3	TRBJ2-7	ASSLEAGIGSGGEQY
TRBV7-6	TRBJ2-1	ASSQLAGVRYNEQF
TRBV19	TRBJ1-5	ASSVGYRGNQPQH
TRBV12-3/TRBV12-4	TRBJ2-7	ASSSELGYEQY
TRBV27	TRBJ2-7	ASSLLPQAYEQY
TRBV14	TRBJ2-1	ASSQDVRREPGEEF
TRBV24-1	TRBJ1-1	ATPPGQRFPGAF
TRBV7-2	TRBJ2-5	ASSLQGLRETQY
TRBV7-9	TRBJ1-6	ASSLRQPDNSPLH
TRBV7-9	TRBJ2-7	ASSLSGGTYEQY
TRBV2	TRBJ2-2	ASTGQGLGGELF
TRBV12-3/TRBV12-4	TRBJ2-1	ASSPSSQGRF
TRBV10-1	TRBJ2-2	ASSAVRGNTGELF
TRBV18	TRBJ2-7	ASSPQSGVEQY
TRBV7-2	TRBJ2-1	ASSLSGSLYNEQF
TRBV18	TRBJ2-5	ASSLTLAPQETQY
TRBV19	TRBJ1-2	ASRRTGTYGYT
TRBV27	TRBJ1-1	ASSLGRGTEAF
TRBV11-2	TRBJ2-5	ASSLVGLQETQY
TRBV27	TRBJ2-5	ASRGVGETQY
TRBV24-1	TRBJ2-7	ATSGTGGSYEQY
TRBV12-3/TRBV12-4	TRBJ2-5	ATCATEQETQY
TRBV12-3/TRBV12-4	TRBJ2-5	ASKGVYQETQY
TRBV5-1	TRBJ2-2	ASSSGNTGELF
TRBV5-1	TRBJ2-3	ASSTRPGSGGASGDTQY
TRBV5-1	TRBJ2-7	ASSLEWTGVGYEQY
TRBV12-3/TRBV12-4	TRBJ1-3	ASSNIGNTIY